Listed here are 21 T cell receptor beta chains from one sample, sequenced in a study of T cells after yellow fever vaccination. TCRdb fed the 5' RACE reads into MiXCR, producing one record per CDR3 protein. The sample includes roughly 50,000 distinct CDR3 sequences, 6% to 8% of them seen just once. This sample comprised CD8+ T cells sorted from PBMCs, obtained roughly 15 days after the first yellow fever vaccination. The receptors were sampled from a man aged 18 to 29 who received the YFV17D yellow fever vaccine.

This chain connects TRBV12-3 or TRBV12-4 to TRBJ2-1, with 9 bases that match TRBD2. Trimming at V came to 7 bases and at J to 7 bases, leaving 14 bases not matched to a gene. CDR3 length: 16 residues. CDR3 loop: CASTPSSGGSLNEQFF. For the CDR3, the DNA is TGTGCCAGCACCCCCTCCAGCGGGGGGTCCCTTAATGAGCAGTTCTTC.

In its sample, this clonotype was seen many times. The chain joins TRBV25-1 to TRBJ2-5; TRBD1 or TRBD2 may be the D gene (6 bases each). The CDR3 spans 14 residues. With 6 bases removed from V and 4 bases from J, the gap between germline ends came to 15 bases. The germline V gene has CDR1 MGHDK and CDR2 SYGVNS. Here the CDR3 DNA reads TGTGCCAGCAGCATGTCGGGGGCCGGAGAGACCCAGTACTTC. Translation gives CASSMSGAGETQYF.

This clonotype has a count of ten or more. V gene TRBV11-2 combines with J gene TRBJ2-3; D ambiguous. Germline V gene data show CDR1 as SGHAT and CDR2 as FQNNGV. Trimming removed 2 bases from V and 10 bases from J, with 13 bases in between. CDR3 length: 13 amino acids. The chain's CDR3 is CASSLSNELAQYF. The CDR3 nucleotides read TGTGCCAGCAGCTTAAGTAACGAGCTTGCGCAGTATTTT.

This clonotype has a count of ten or more. J is TRBJ1-5 and V is TRBV7-2, with D unclear. V lost 3 bases to trimming and J lost 3 bases, with 12 bases between them. Germline V CDR1 and CDR2: SGHTA, FQGNSA. CDR3 length equals 15 residues. CDR3 in amino acids: CASSLGLSNNQPQHF. The CDR3 DNA is TGTGCCAGCAGCTTGGGGTTGAGTAACAATCAGCCCCAGCATTTT.

This clonotype was counted many times. The rearrangement uses TRBV20-1 and TRBJ2-5; 12 nucleotides agree with TRBD2. The CDR3 extends over 16 amino acids. The germline gives CDR1 DFQATT, CDR2 SNEGSKA (reference sequence). The trim removed 6 bases at V and 2 bases at J, leaving 10 bases unmatched. The CDR3 DNA sequence: TGCAGTGCCGTCACTAGCGGGGGGTACAAACAAGAGACCCAGTACTTC. Translation gives CSAVTSGGYKQETQYF.

This clonotype was counted many times. The chain carries TRBV12-3 or TRBV12-4 and TRBJ1-1; possible D gene TRBD1, 5 bases. V dropped 6 bases and J dropped 8 bases, with 10 bases sitting between them. The CDR3 consists of 11 residues. In DNA, the CDR3 is TGTGCCAGCAGCCTGACAGCCGAAGCTTTCTTT. Its protein product is CASSLTAEAFF.

In this sample, this clonotype turned up many times. The V gene is TRBV10-3, the J gene TRBJ2-6, with D tentatively TRBD1 (7 bases). This CDR3 is 18 amino acids long. Germline V lookup: CDR1 ENHRY, CDR2 SYGVKD. V lost 3 bases, J lost 5 bases, and 20 bases lay in between. The CDR3: CAISDAGQISVWANVLTF. CDR3 bases: TGTGCCATCAGTGACGCGGGACAGATTTCCGTCTGGGCCAACGTCCTGACTTTC.

This clonotype came up many times. This sequence joins TRBV9 and TRBJ1-1; D is perhaps TRBD1 (6 bases). With 0 bases removed from V and 0 bases from J, the gap between germline ends came to 9 bases. The CDR3 length is 15 residues. Germline V CDR1 and CDR2: SGDLS, YYNGEE. For the CDR3, the DNA is TGTGCCAGCAGCGTAGAGGGGGGGCTGAACACTGAAGCTTTCTTT. Translation: CASSVEGGLNTEAFF.

This clonotype was observed at least ten times. J is TRBJ2-1 and V is TRBV29-1; D is possibly TRBD1 or TRBD2 (6 bases each). The CDR3 totals 13 residues. Trimming removed 8 bases from V and 7 bases from J, with 18 bases in between. Per germline, CDR1 SQVTM and CDR2 ANQGSEA. Here the CDR3 reads CSSWGAGGNEQFF. The CDR3 DNA is TGCAGCTCTTGGGGGGCAGGTGGGAATGAGCAGTTCTTC.

This clonotype was seen at least ten times. V is TRBV29-1 and J is TRBJ2-7; TRBD1 matches 7 bases. Trimming at V came to 5 bases and at J to 4 bases, leaving 8 bases not matched to a gene. CDR3 length equals 13 residues. The germline V gene has CDR1 SQVTM and CDR2 ANQGSEA. CDR3 sequence reads: CSVLTGQGYEQYF. CDR3 sequence (DNA): TGCAGCGTTTTGACAGGGCAGGGGTACGAGCAGTACTTC.

This clonotype was seen ten or more times. The CDR3 loop is CASSLGRKETQYF. The CDR3 coding sequence is TGCGCCAGCAGCTTGGGGAGGAAAGAGACCCAGTACTTC. The V call is TRBV5-1, the J call TRBJ2-5; a possible D gene is TRBD2 (5 bases). CDR1 is SGHRS and CDR2 is YFSETQ in the germline V gene. CDR3 length: 13 amino acids. The V end lost 0 bases, the J end lost 3 bases, and 6 bases lay between the germline ends.

This clonotype was detected ten times or more. The chain links TRBV20-1 to TRBJ2-7; either TRBD1 or TRBD2 may fit D (5 bases each). V shed 5 bases and J shed 6 bases, with 23 bases lying between them. The germline V gene encodes CDR1 DFQATT and CDR2 SNEGSKA (reference sequence). There are 15 residues in the CDR3. CDR3 residues: CSAVLAFRGRSEQYF. The CDR3 nucleotides are TGCAGTGCTGTGCTCGCTTTCCGGGGACGCTCCGAGCAGTACTTC.

This clonotype was counted at least ten times. The chain employs TRBV12-3 or TRBV12-4 and TRBJ2-1, with D possibly being TRBD2 (5 bases). Trimming shortened V by 2 bases and J by 8 bases, and 7 bases separated the two germline ends. This CDR3 has 12 residues. CDR3 sequence (DNA): TGTGCCAGCAGTTTACCTAGCTATGAGCAGTTCTTC. Amino acid sequence: CASSLPSYEQFF.

In its sample, this clonotype was seen many times. The chain combines TRBV10-3 with TRBJ2-1; 8 nucleotides line up with TRBD2. The CDR3 extends over 14 amino acids. The ends lost 4 bases at V and 9 bases at J; junction bases unmatched: 8. Germline V gene sequence: CDR1 ENHRY, CDR2 SYGVKD. The CDR3 region has the DNA TGTGCCATCAGTGCCTTAGGCGGGGGGCGTGAGCAGTTCTTC. Its protein product is CAISALGGGREQFF.

Remarks on this clonotype: This may stem from a read error, because a much larger clone lies one nucleotide away. Because the CDR3 is missing its conserved closing phenylalanine or tryptophan, this is likely a read error. The DNA of the CDR3 is TGTGCCAGCAGCCGTAGAACCGGGATCTCCTACGAGCAGTACTCC. This gives the protein CASSRRTGISYEQYS. The rearrangement uses TRBV14 and TRBJ2-7, with D perhaps TRBD2 (5 bases). The germline CDR1 and CDR2 sequences are SGHDN and FVKESK. V shed 4 bases and J shed 0 bases, with 13 bases lying between them. The CDR3 sequence is 15 residues long.

This clonotype was recorded many times. This sequence joins TRBV5-1 and TRBJ2-3; 13 positions agree with TRBD2. Germline trimming cut 3 bases from V and 14 bases from J; bases unmatched to any gene: 12. Germline values: CDR1 SGHRS, CDR2 YFSETQ. This CDR3 comprises 15 residues. The CDR3 spells CASSSGGLAGDLTYF. Here the CDR3 DNA reads TGCGCCAGCAGCTCAGGAGGACTAGCGGGGGACCTCACGTATTTT.

The table lists this clonotype with many counts. The chain is built from TRBV5-1 and TRBJ2-7; no firm D call. CDR3 size: 14 residues. Trimming pared 4 bases from V and 6 bases from J, leaving 17 bases between. In germline, CDR1 is SGHRS, CDR2 YFSETQ. The CDR3 reads CASSPPGLTTEQYF. CDR3 bases: TGCGCCAGCAGCCCCCCGGGCCTTACCACCGAGCAGTACTTC.

This clonotype occurred many times. DNA of the CDR3: TGTGCCAGCAGCTCCACTGTTGGGGAAAAACTGTTTTTT. Its protein product is CASSSTVGEKLFF. The J gene is TRBJ1-4, the V gene TRBV13; no clear D gene. The CDR3 has 13 residues. Germline-derived CDR1 and CDR2 are PRHDT and FYEKMQ (reference sequence). Trimming removed 4 bases from V and 8 bases from J, with 11 bases in between.

Ten or more counts support this clonotype. This rearrangement joins TRBV7-3 to TRBJ2-3; the match to TRBD2 covers 12 bases. This CDR3 spans 16 amino acids. The germline CDR1 and CDR2 sequences are SGHTA and FQGTGA. The V gene end was trimmed by 4 bases and the J gene end by 1 base; junction bases not matched to a gene: 3. This CDR3 reads CASSSRTSGGTDTQYF. The CDR3 bases are TGTGCCAGCAGCTCCCGGACTAGCGGGGGCACAGATACGCAGTATTTT.

This clonotype was picked up many times. This chain joins TRBV5-1 and TRBJ2-1, with D uncertain. The CDR3 loop spans 15 amino acids. Trimming removed 0 bases from V and 2 bases from J, with 9 bases in between. The germline V gene encodes CDR1 SGHRS and CDR2 YFSETQ. DNA of the CDR3: TGCGCCAGCAGCTTGGCCGAACTCACCTACAATGAGCAGTTCTTC. Translation: CASSLAELTYNEQFF.

CDR3 protein: CASSHTSGGARETQYF. The DNA of the CDR3 is TGTGCCAGCAGTCACACTAGCGGGGGGGCCAGGGAGACCCAGTACTTC. V gene TRBV12-3 or TRBV12-4 combines with J gene TRBJ2-5; 13 nucleotides line up with TRBD2. The V and J ends lost 5 bases and 5 bases, in that order; junction bases with no gene match: 8. CDR3 length: 16 amino acids.